This T cell receptor (beta chain) stems from a study of T cell responses to AZD1222 COVID-19 vaccine. Study-level results: Seropositive at baseline were only a handful of AZD1222 recipients.

This clone has just a few counts. Its specificity is not known. TCRdb keeps only in-frame clones here, not all; method: immunoSEQ multiplex PCR. The repertoire has some 130,000 clones, roughly 92% of them found once; the top ten carry about 1.1%. This material consisted of peripheral blood, taken 28 days after the second AZD1222 dose. The receptor comes from an adult who received the AZD1222 COVID-19 vaccine.

The CDR3 nucleotides read TGTGCCACCGAGGGGGACGGGGCCACCGGGGAGCTGTTTTTT. Translating it yields CATEGDGATGELFF. The chain joins TRBV24-1 to TRBJ2-2; a weak D match, TRBD1 (6 bases). CDR1 is KGHDR, CDR2 SFDVKD, per germline. The CDR3 is made up of 14 amino acids. The V gene lost 9 bases and the J gene lost 4 bases, with 14 bases spanning the gap.